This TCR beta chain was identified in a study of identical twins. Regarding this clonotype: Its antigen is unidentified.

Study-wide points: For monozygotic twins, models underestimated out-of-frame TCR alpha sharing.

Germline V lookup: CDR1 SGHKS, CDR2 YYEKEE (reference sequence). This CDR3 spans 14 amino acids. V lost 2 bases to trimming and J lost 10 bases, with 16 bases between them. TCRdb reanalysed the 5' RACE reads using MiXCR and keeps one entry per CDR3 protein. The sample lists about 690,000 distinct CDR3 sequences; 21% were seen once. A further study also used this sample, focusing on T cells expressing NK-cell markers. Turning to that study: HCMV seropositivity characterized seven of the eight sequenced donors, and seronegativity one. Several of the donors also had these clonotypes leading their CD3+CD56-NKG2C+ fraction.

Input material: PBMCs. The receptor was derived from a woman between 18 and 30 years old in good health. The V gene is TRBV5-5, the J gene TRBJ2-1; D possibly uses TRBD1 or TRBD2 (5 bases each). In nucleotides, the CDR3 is TGTGCCAGCAGCTTCACGGGGCAGCGCGTCGAGCAGTTCTTC. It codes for CASSFTGQRVEQFF.